Listed below are T cell receptor beta chains from one sample, sequenced in a study of cytomegalovirus exposure and HLA in healthy donors. The data were produced by immunoSEQ multiplex PCR, yet TCRdb's version contains in-frame clones alone and is incomplete. The top ten clones hold 3.5% to 4% of a sample with nearly 300,000 clones, around 86% of them seen once. Source material: PBMCs. The source of these receptors is a man aged 35-49 years in good health and CMV-seropositive. Both conserved end residues are part of each CDR3. D genes are given only for firm matches. Size values are once, few and many counts, or a class for expanded clones, and some rows have none.

j_gene,v_gene,d_gene,abundance,CDR3nt,CDR3aa
TRBJ2-7,TRBV6-5,TRBD1,.,TGTGCCAGCAGTTACGACTGGGACAGGGCCTACGAGCAGTACTTC,CASSYDWDRAYEQYF
TRBJ2-7,TRBV6-1,TRBD2,.,TGTGCCAGCACGAGGACTAGCGGTTACGAGCAGTACTTC,CASTRTSGYEQYF
TRBJ2-7,TRBV2,.,.,TGTGCCAGCACCGAGGGTTACTCCTACGAGCAGTACTTC,CASTEGYSYEQYF
TRBJ1-4,TRBV9,.,once,TGTGCCAGCAGCCCTGGGGCGGATGAAAAACTGTTTTTT,CASSPGADEKLFF
TRBJ2-3,TRBV2,TRBD2,.,TGTGCCAGCAAGAGGGAGCGGGGGAGCACAGATACGCAGTATTTT,CASKRERGSTDTQYF
TRBJ2-3,TRBV12-5,.,.,TGTGCTAGTGGTTTGGAAATAACTACAGATACGCAGTATTTT,CASGLEITTDTQYF
TRBJ1-1,TRBV18,.,.,TGTGCCAGCTCATTCCAGGGCCAGGCTGAAGCTTTCTTT,CASSFQGQAEAFF
TRBJ1-3,TRBV15,.,.,TGTGCCACCAGCAGACAGGGCTCTGGAAACACCATATATTTT,CATSRQGSGNTIYF
TRBJ2-2,TRBV25-1,TRBD1,.,TGTGCCAGCAGTCCCCTGGACAGGCCCGCCGGGGAGCTGTTTTTT,CASSPLDRPAGELFF
TRBJ2-2,TRBV9,.,.,TGTGCCAGCAGCGTACCGTCAGGGGCAGGAAACACCGGGGAGCTGTTTTTT,CASSVPSGAGNTGELFF
TRBJ2-7,TRBV7-9,.,.,TGTGCCAGCGGTAATGGCCGGGACTCGTCCTACGAGCAGTACTTC,CASGNGRDSSYEQYF
TRBJ2-3,TRBV2,TRBD2,.,TGTGCCAGCAGTGGACTAGCGGTTAGCACAGATACGCAGTATTTT,CASSGLAVSTDTQYF
TRBJ1-2,TRBV27,TRBD1,.,TGTGCCAGCAAAGTGTTAGGGGGCAAGGGCTACACCTTC,CASKVLGGKGYTF
TRBJ2-5,TRBV10-3,.,.,TGTGCCATCAGAGAGTCAGGGGTATCTCAAGAGACCCAGTACTTC,CAIRESGVSQETQYF
TRBJ1-5,TRBV7-8,.,.,TGTGCCAGCAGCTTAGGAGATCAGCCCCAGCATTTT,CASSLGDQPQHF
TRBJ2-7,TRBV10-3,TRBD1,.,TGTGCCATCAGTGGGGGTCTCCAGGGGGCATCCTACGAGCAGTACTTC,CAISGGLQGASYEQYF
TRBJ1-2,TRBV5-4,.,few,TGTGCCAGCAGCCCCGGAGGGGAGTTAGCTAACTATGGCTACACCTTC,CASSPGGELANYGYTF
TRBJ1-1,TRBV5-1,.,.,TGCGCCAGCAGCTTGGTACCAGGGGTGAACACTGAAGCTTTCTTT,CASSLVPGVNTEAFF
TRBJ1-1,TRBV19,.,.,TGTGCCAGTAGTATGGGGGAGGGAGAAGCTTTCTTT,CASSMGEGEAFF
TRBJ1-3,TRBV29-1,.,few,TGCAGCGTTGAAGTTGGAGGGACTGGAAACACCATATATTTT,CSVEVGGTGNTIYF
TRBJ2-1,TRBV4-1,TRBD2,.,TGCGCCAGCAGCCAGAGGACTAGCGGGTACAATGAGCAGTTCTTC,CASSQRTSGYNEQFF
TRBJ2-7,TRBV7-9,TRBD2,.,TGTGCCAGCAGCTTAGGTGCGGGAGGGCGATACGAGCAGTACTTC,CASSLGAGGRYEQYF
TRBJ1-5,TRBV28,TRBD1,.,TGTGCCAGCAGTTTATACCGGGGCAGGGGGCCAAGACAGCCCCAGCATTTT,CASSLYRGRGPRQPQHF
TRBJ2-3,TRBV6-1,TRBD1,.,TGTGCCAGCAGTGCCGGGACAGGGCAACAGGCAGATACGCAGTATTTT,CASSAGTGQQADTQYF
TRBJ1-1,TRBV10-3,.,.,TGTGCCATCAGTGATGGGCCAGGGGTAGCTTTCTTT,CAISDGPGVAFF
TRBJ2-7,TRBV28,.,.,TGTGCCAGCAGCTTAGGACTTTTAACGACCGAGCAGTACTTC,CASSLGLLTTEQYF
TRBJ1-5,TRBV30,.,.,TGTGCCTGGAGTATGTCTTCGAATCAGCCCCAGCATTTT,CAWSMSSNQPQHF
TRBJ1-2,TRBV4-3,TRBD1,once,TGCGCCAGCAGCCAAGATGGGACAGGGGACTATGGCTACACCTTC,CASSQDGTGDYGYTF
TRBJ1-1,TRBV28,TRBD1,.,TGTGCCAGCAGTTCCAGACAGGGGATGAACACTGAAGCTTTCTTT,CASSSRQGMNTEAFF
TRBJ1-6,TRBV19,.,.,TGTGCCAGTACCCAATCCATTGGGGGAGGCAATTCACCCCTCCACTTT,CASTQSIGGGNSPLHF
TRBJ2-3,TRBV5-1,TRBD1,.,TGCGCCAGCAGCTTGGGACAGGGGGATACGCAGTATTTT,CASSLGQGDTQYF
TRBJ2-2,TRBV4-1,TRBD2,.,TGCGCCAGCAGCCAACCGCACGGGACTACCTTGAACACCGGGGAGCTGTTTTTT,CASSQPHGTTLNTGELFF
TRBJ2-7,TRBV7-8,TRBD2,.,TGTGCCAGCAGCTTAGAGCGCGGGAGGACCAACGAGCAGTACTTC,CASSLERGRTNEQYF
TRBJ1-2,TRBV6-4,TRBD1,.,TGTGCCAGCGGGGACAGGGCAAGTGGCTACACCTTC,CASGDRASGYTF
TRBJ2-1,TRBV19,TRBD2,.,TGTGCCAGTAGTATTGGGCGGGAGAAATCCCAAAGCTCCTACAATGAGCAGTTCTTC,CASSIGREKSQSSYNEQFF
TRBJ2-3,TRBV4-1,.,.,TGCGCCAGCAGCCCCCCCGACACAGGCACAGATACGCAGTATTTT,CASSPPDTGTDTQYF